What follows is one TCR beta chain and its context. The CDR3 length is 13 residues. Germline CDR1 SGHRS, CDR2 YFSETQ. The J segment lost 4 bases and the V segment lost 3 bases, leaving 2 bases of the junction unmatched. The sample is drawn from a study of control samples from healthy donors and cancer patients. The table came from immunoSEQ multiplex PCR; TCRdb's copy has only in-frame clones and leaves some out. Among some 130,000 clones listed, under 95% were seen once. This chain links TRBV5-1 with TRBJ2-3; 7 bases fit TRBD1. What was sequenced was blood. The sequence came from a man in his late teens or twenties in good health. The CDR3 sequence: CASSSQGADTQYF. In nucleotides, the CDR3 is TGCGCCAGCAGCTCTCAGGGGGCAGATACGCAGTATTTT.